The 26 T cell receptor beta chains reported below all come from one sample, sequenced in a study of technical replicates of blood from several donors. Sequenced by immunoSEQ multiplex PCR; TCRdb stores in-frame clones only, minus some. The table lists 65,000 to 85,000 clones, 96% of them singletons, with nearly 0.2% in the top ten. The sequenced sample consisted of T cells isolated from PBMCs. Source of these receptors: a human donor in good health.

This clone occurred once. The rearrangement uses TRBV4-1 and TRBJ1-5; D may be TRBD1 (5 bases). Germline V gene data show CDR1 as MGHRA and CDR2 as YSYEKL. CDR3 size: 16 residues. V lost 1 base and J 0 bases, leaving 10 bases between the germline ends. CDR3 coding DNA: TGCGCCAGCAGCCAAGGAGACAGTAGTAGCAATCAGCCCCAGCATTTT. As protein: CASSQGDSSSNQPQHF.

The chain is built from TRBV6-5 and TRBJ2-1; TRBD1 aligns across 8 bases. Germline V gives CDR1 MNHEY, CDR2 SVGAGI. CDR3 length equals 14 residues. After removal of 6 bases from V and 2 bases from J, the junction contained 3 bases not matched to a gene. The CDR3 loop reads CASRMTGAYNEQFF. CDR3 nucleotide sequence: TGTGCCAGCAGAATGACAGGGGCCTACAATGAGCAGTTCTTC.

The chain uses TRBV9 and TRBJ2-1; 8 bases map to TRBD2. CDR1 is SGDLS and CDR2 is YYNGEE in the germline V gene. The trim removed 0 bases at V and 2 bases at J, leaving 10 bases unmatched. This CDR3 is built from 18 residues. The CDR3 nucleotides read TGTGCCAGCAGCGTAGACGATCGGGGGGGCACCCCCTACAATGAGCAGTTCTTC. Translating it yields CASSVDDRGGTPYNEQFF.

V and J are TRBV7-8 and TRBJ1-2, with D possibly matching TRBD1 (5 bases). The V end was cut by 5 bases, the J end by 4 bases, with 14 bases between. CDR1 is SGHVS, CDR2 FQNEAQ, per germline. The CDR3 length is 14 residues. The CDR3 here is CASSLTQGFYGYTF. Here the CDR3 DNA reads TGTGCCAGCAGCCTTACTCAGGGCTTCTATGGCTACACCTTC.

This chain links TRBV5-4 with TRBJ2-3; TRBD2 agrees at 7 bases. Germline V gene lookup returns CDR1 SGHNT and CDR2 YYREEE (reference sequence). J was trimmed by 4 bases and V by 4 bases; bases with no gene match: 12. This CDR3 has 16 amino acids. As DNA, the CDR3 is TGTGCCAGCAGCCCGGACTTACGGGGGGTTTCAGATACGCAGTATTTT. This encodes CASSPDLRGVSDTQYF.

This rearrangement joins TRBV30 to TRBJ1-1, with D possibly TRBD1 on 5 matching bases. The CDR3 length is 10 residues. CDR1 and CDR2 from the germline V gene are GTSNPN and SVGIG (reference sequence). V lost 3 bases, J lost 11 bases, and 10 bases lay in between. CDR3 sequence reads: CAWRGHRAFF. The CDR3 nucleotides are TGTGCCTGGAGGGGGCATAGGGCTTTCTTT.

This chain joins TRBV20-1 and TRBJ2-5; D is ambiguous. This CDR3 region has 11 residues. Germline loops: CDR1 DFQATT, CDR2 SNEGSKA (reference sequence). V lost 1 base to trimming and J lost 8 bases, with 8 bases between them. CDR3 coding DNA: TGCAGTGCTAGAGTCTCGGTAACCCAGTACTTC. Its translation is CSARVSVTQYF.

V usage is TRBV4-2 and J usage is TRBJ1-2; TRBD1 matches at 9 bases. The CDR3 runs 13 residues. Germline CDR1 LGHNA, CDR2 YNFKEQ. Germline trimming cut 3 bases from V and 5 bases from J; bases unmatched to any gene: 1. CDR3 sequence reads: CASSQTGGYGYTF. The DNA of the CDR3 is TGTGCCAGCAGCCAGACAGGGGGGTATGGCTACACCTTC.

The chain carries TRBV9 and TRBJ2-3; weak D call: TRBD2 (6 bases). Germline assignment: CDR1 SGDLS and CDR2 YYNGEE. CDR3 length equals 18 residues. V lost 3 bases and J lost 0, with 20 bases in between. The CDR3 spells CASSEQSGGPLSTDTQYF. CDR3 coding DNA: TGTGCCAGCAGCGAGCAGTCCGGGGGACCTCTTAGCACAGATACGCAGTATTTT.

The chain combines TRBV28 with TRBJ1-2, with D perhaps matching TRBD1 (5 bases). Germline V lookup: CDR1 MDHEN, CDR2 SYDVKM. Trimming took off 8 bases at V and 5 bases at J, with 6 bases between the two ends. CDR3 length: 10 amino acids. The chain's CDR3 is CASAGYGYTF. For the CDR3, the DNA is TGTGCCAGCGCAGGGTATGGCTACACCTTC.

The chain employs TRBV7-6 and TRBJ1-1; D gene unclear. The V and J ends lost 4 bases and 6 bases respectively, with 12 bases between them. The CDR3 is made up of 13 amino acids. CDR1 and CDR2 (germline): SGHVS, FNYEAQ. CDR3 sequence: CASSSTERAEAFF. The CDR3 DNA reads as TGTGCCAGCAGCTCAACAGAGCGGGCTGAAGCTTTCTTT. Full variable domain (remainder filled in from reference TRBV7-6 and TRBJ1-1): GAGVSQSPRYKVTKRGQDVALRCDPISGHVSLYWYRQALGQGPEFLTYFNYEAQQDKSGLPNDRFSAERPEGSISTLTIQRTEQRDSAMYRCASSSTERAEAFFGQGTRLTVV.

The chain combines TRBV14 with TRBJ1-2, with D maybe TRBD1 (5 bases). The length of the CDR3 is 14 residues. V lost 4 bases and J 4 bases, leaving 13 bases between the germline ends. From germline, CDR1 is SGHDN and CDR2 FVKESK. For the CDR3, the DNA is TGTGCCAGCAGCCCTTCTACAGGTGTCTATGGCTACACCTTC. Residues: CASSPSTGVYGYTF.

The chain combines TRBV6-5 with TRBJ1-5; perhaps TRBD1 as D (6 bases). CDR3 length: 14 residues. Germline CDR1 MNHEY, CDR2 SVGAGI. Trimming shortened V by 8 bases and J by 3 bases, and 14 bases separated the two germline ends. The CDR3 DNA reads TGTGCCAGCTCCCGAGGGGGTTTCAATCAGCCCCAGCATTTT. It specifies CASSRGGFNQPQHF.

This chain connects TRBV30 to TRBJ2-2, with D possibly matching TRBD1 (5 bases). CDR3 length: 13 residues. V was cut by 7 bases and J by 6 bases, with 15 bases left in between. Germline V gene lookup returns CDR1 GTSNPN and CDR2 SVGIG (reference sequence). The CDR3 sequence: CASGHQKPGELFF. The CDR3 DNA follows: TGTGCCTCTGGACATCAAAAACCCGGGGAGCTGTTTTTT.

The chain employs TRBV19 and TRBJ2-2; TRBD1 might be the D (6 bases). The CDR3 is 14 residues long. CDR1 and CDR2 (germline): LNHDA, SQIVND (reference sequence). Deletions cut 9 bases from V and 7 bases from J, with 18 bases between. The CDR3 region has the DNA TGTGCCAGCGAACAGGGTTTGGGGAGCGGGGAGCTGTTTTTT. Its translation is CASEQGLGSGELFF.

The chain recombines TRBV29-1 with TRBJ2-2; D not resolved. CDR3 length: 14 amino acids. The germline V and J ends were trimmed by 7 bases and 3 bases, with 15 bases remaining between them. Per the germline V gene, CDR1 is SQVTM and CDR2 is ANQGSEA. The DNA for the CDR3 is TGCAGCGCCTCCGTGTCTACGGACACCGGGGAGCTGTTTTTT. This translates into CSASVSTDTGELFF.

J is TRBJ2-7 and V is TRBV6-5; 10 bases fit TRBD2. The CDR3 sequence is 15 residues long. From germline, CDR1 is MNHEY and CDR2 SVGAGI. The V segment lost 5 bases and the J segment 2 bases; nucleotides outside the gene matches: 6. The CDR3 reads CASSPTSGATYEQYF. Written as DNA, the CDR3 is TGTGCCAGCAGTCCTACTAGCGGGGCAACCTACGAGCAGTACTTC.

The chain employs TRBV28 and TRBJ2-7; the match to TRBD2 covers 9 bases. Unmatched junction bases numbered 5, after V lost 4 bases and J lost 1 base. The CDR3 is 15 residues long. The germline CDR1 and CDR2 sequences are MDHEN and SYDVKM. Here the CDR3 DNA reads TGTGCCAGCAGTTGGAGCGGGAGGCGATCCTACGAGCAGTACTTC. Translated: CASSWSGRRSYEQYF. Filled out from reference TRBV28 and TRBJ2-7, the complete variable domain reads DVKVTQSSRYLVKRTGEKVFLECVQDMDHENMFWYRQDPGLGLRLIYFSYDVKMKEKGDIPEGYSVSREKKERFSLILESASTNQTSMYLCASSWSGRRSYEQYFGPGTRLTVT.

V usage is TRBV5-6 and J usage is TRBJ2-3, with 7 bases fitting TRBD1. With 5 bases clipped from V and 4 bases from J, the junction kept 16 bases outside the gene matches. Germline CDR1 is SGHDT and CDR2 is YYEEEE. The CDR3 is 17 amino acids. CDR3 region: CASRLSLGTGVPDTQYF. The CDR3 coding sequence is TGTGCCAGCAGGTTGAGCTTGGGAACAGGGGTTCCAGATACGCAGTATTTT. Full variable domain (rest looked up from reference TRBV5-6 and TRBJ2-3): DAGVTQSPTHLIKTRGQQVTLRCSPKSGHDTVSWYQQALGQGPQFIFQYYEEEERQRGNFPDRFSGHQFPNYSSELNVNALLLGDSALYLCASRLSLGTGVPDTQYFGPGTRLTVL.

The chain uses TRBV5-4 and TRBJ2-3, with TRBD1 matching 7 bases. This CDR3 has 15 amino acids. CDR1 SGHNT and CDR2 YYREEE come from the germline V gene (reference sequence). After removal of 0 bases from V and 0 bases from J, the junction contained 1 base not matched to a gene. The CDR3 sequence is CASSLEGASTDTQYF. In nucleotides, the CDR3 is TGTGCCAGCAGCTTGGAGGGGGCGAGCACAGATACGCAGTATTTT.

The chain joins TRBV11-2 to TRBJ2-2; the match to TRBD1 covers 8 bases. V lost 5 bases to trimming and J lost 4 bases; unmatched junction nucleotides: 9. CDR1 is SGHAT and CDR2 is FQNNGV in the germline V gene. The CDR3 extends over 16 amino acids. CDR3 in amino acids: CASSPADRGVTGELFF. In DNA form, the CDR3 reads TGTGCCAGCAGCCCTGCCGACAGGGGAGTCACCGGGGAGCTGTTTTTT.

This rearrangement joins TRBV15 to TRBJ2-7, with 9 nucleotides matching TRBD2. The J segment lost 1 base and the V segment lost 1 base, leaving 2 bases of the junction unmatched. CDR3 length equals 15 residues. Germline V gene data show CDR1 as LNHNV and CDR2 as YYDKDF (reference sequence). This chain's CDR3 is CATSRGGGGSYEQYF. The CDR3 bases are TGTGCCACCAGCAGAGGCGGGGGGGGGTCCTACGAGCAGTACTTC.

J is TRBJ2-1 and V is TRBV30; 9 positions agree with TRBD1. Trimming removed 0 bases from V and 6 bases from J; junction bases left unmatched: 12. This CDR3 spans 17 amino acids. Germline V gene data show CDR1 as GTSNPN and CDR2 as SVGIG (reference sequence). The CDR3 region has the DNA TGTGCCTGGAGTGTACTACCCACAGGGGGCGGTGTCAATGAGCAGTTCTTC. Translation: CAWSVLPTGGGVNEQFF.

CDR3 bases: TGTGCCAGCAGTTTATCGGGCGGGACTAGCTACGAGCAGTACTTC. Translated, it gives CASSLSGGTSYEQYF. The genes are TRBV27 and TRBJ2-7; 8 nucleotides match TRBD2. The CDR3 length is 15 residues. Germline values: CDR1 MNHEY, CDR2 SMNVEV (reference sequence). V lost 0 bases, J lost 3 bases, and 4 bases stayed unmatched.

This clone was detected once. The rearrangement uses TRBV9 and TRBJ2-7, with 9 nucleotides matching TRBD1. This CDR3 is 15 amino acids long. Germline V gives CDR1 SGDLS, CDR2 YYNGEE. Unmatched junction bases numbered 8, after V lost 4 bases and J lost 3 bases. The CDR3 DNA reads as TGTGCCAGCAGCTCGGGACAGGGTGAATTCTACGAGCAGTACTTC. It specifies CASSSGQGEFYEQYF.

V gene TRBV5-6 combines with J gene TRBJ2-3, with D uncertain. The CDR3 spans 14 residues. CDR1 is SGHDT and CDR2 is YYEEEE in the germline V gene. Trimming took 4 bases from V and 2 from J, leaving 11 bases between them. The CDR3 sequence: CASSHQTFTDTQYF. The CDR3 nucleotides read TGTGCCAGCAGCCATCAGACTTTCACAGATACGCAGTATTTT.